The 21 T cell receptor beta chains in this list originate from one sample, sequenced in a study of response to subunit inactivated influenza vaccine. From the RT-PCR reads, TCRdb called clonotypes with MiXCR, one entry per CDR3 protein. The sample holds a few hundred thousand distinct CDR3 sequences; 11% to 15% are singletons and the top ten take around 10%. Sequencing was performed on PBMCs from blood, taken roughly 12 days after vaccination. These receptors all stem from a man between 45 and 60 years old who received an inactivated influenza vaccine.

This clonotype showed up just a few times. The chain employs TRBV12-3 or TRBV12-4 and TRBJ2-3; 11 nucleotides agree with TRBD2. V dropped 5 bases and J dropped 5; count of bases not matched to a gene: 3. The CDR3 is 14 residues long. CDR3 sequence reads: CASSTSGGRDTQYF. The DNA of the CDR3 is TGTGCCAGCAGTACTAGCGGGGGAAGAGATACGCAGTATTTT.

This chain connects TRBV27 to TRBJ2-5; D unclear. CDR3 length: 13 residues. Germline lookup yields CDR1 MNHEY and CDR2 SMNVEV (reference sequence). V shed 5 bases and J shed 1 base, with 8 bases lying between them. The CDR3 DNA is TGTGCCAGCAGTCAGGTGCCCCAAGAGACCCAGTACTTC. Residues: CASSQVPQETQYF.

The sample holds many counts of this clonotype. The V call is TRBV12-3 or TRBV12-4, the J call TRBJ1-2; D possibly corresponds to TRBD1 (6 bases). This CDR3 spans 14 amino acids. V lost 5 bases to trimming and J lost 6 bases, with 16 bases between them. The CDR3 DNA sequence: TGTGCCAGCAGTCCCCGCACAGGGCTTCATGGCTACACCTTC. Residues: CASSPRTGLHGYTF.

The chain has TRBV4-3 and TRBJ1-2; the D gene is possibly TRBD1 (5 bases). The germline V gene encodes CDR1 LGHNA and CDR2 YSLEER. The CDR3 is made up of 13 amino acids. V was pared by 4 bases and J by 7 bases, with 13 bases between. CDR3 sequence (DNA): TGCGCCAGCAGCCCTAGGGGCATATCTGGCTACACCTTC. It encodes CASSPRGISGYTF.

A few counts support this clonotype. The V and J genes are TRBV10-2 and TRBJ1-2; a possible D gene is TRBD1 (6 bases). This CDR3 is built from 13 residues. Germline CDR1 WSHSY, CDR2 SAAADI. Deletions cut 2 bases from V and 4 bases from J, with 8 bases between. The CDR3 loop reads CASSETGRYGYTF. The CDR3 coding sequence is TGCGCCAGCAGTGAGACAGGGCGCTATGGCTACACCTTC.

The rearrangement links TRBV29-1 to TRBJ2-7, with 12 bases fitting TRBD2. V was clipped by 6 bases and J by 2 bases; unmatched bases: 5. Germline loops: CDR1 SQVTM, CDR2 ANQGSEA. The CDR3 has 14 amino acids. CDR3 DNA sequence: TGCAGCGTAGTTCCTAGCGGGAGGGCCTACGAGCAGTACTTC. Residues: CSVVPSGRAYEQYF.

This clonotype was seen only a few times. This chain uses TRBV10-3 with TRBJ2-6; the D is unclear. The CDR3 contains 22 residues. With 0 bases removed from V and 0 bases from J, the gap between germline ends came to 24 bases. Germline loops: CDR1 ENHRY, CDR2 SYGVKD. Here the CDR3 reads CAISESKRHLLGTLSGANVLTF. DNA for the CDR3: TGTGCCATCAGTGAGTCCAAGAGACACCTTTTGGGAACTCTCTCTGGGGCCAACGTCCTGACTTTC.

This clonotype was observed a few times. The V call is TRBV9, the J call TRBJ2-1; the D gene is possibly TRBD2 (6 bases). Germline CDR1 SGDLS, CDR2 YYNGEE. V lost 0 bases to trimming and J lost 9 bases, with 16 bases between them. The CDR3 contains 15 residues. CDR3 protein: CASSVEGVIGGEQFF. The CDR3 DNA follows: TGTGCCAGCAGCGTAGAAGGTGTCATCGGGGGTGAGCAGTTCTTC.

V is TRBV3-1 and J is TRBJ2-6; 9 nucleotides line up with TRBD2. The CDR3 sequence is 18 residues long. The ends lost 5 bases at V and 0 bases at J; junction bases unmatched: 8. The germline gives CDR1 LGHDT, CDR2 YNNKEL (reference sequence). The CDR3 DNA sequence: TGTGCCAGCAGCGTCGGCCTAGCGGGACTCTCTGGGGCCAACGTCCTGACTTTC. This translates into CASSVGLAGLSGANVLTF.

The chain carries TRBV18 and TRBJ1-2; unclear D gene. Per the germline V gene, CDR1 is KGHSH and CDR2 is LQKENI. The CDR3 has 13 residues. Trimming removed 2 bases from V and 5 bases from J, with 9 bases in between. The CDR3 DNA reads as TGTGCCAGCTCACCAGATGTAAATTATGGCTACACCTTC. It encodes CASSPDVNYGYTF.

The genes are TRBV9 and TRBJ2-2; D is perhaps TRBD1 or TRBD2 (6 bases each). CDR1 and CDR2 from the germline V gene are SGDLS and YYNGEE. The V and J ends lost 4 bases and 5 bases respectively, with 18 bases between them. The CDR3 is 16 residues long. CDR3 amino acids: CASSPRGGRDTGELFF. CDR3 coding DNA: TGTGCCAGCAGCCCACGTGGGGGGCGGGATACCGGGGAGCTGTTTTTT.

The V and J genes are TRBV28 and TRBJ2-1; D ambiguous. Looked up from germline, CDR1 is MDHEN and CDR2 is SYDVKM. This CDR3 has 14 amino acids. The V end lost 5 bases, the J end lost 2 bases, and 10 bases lay between the germline ends. The CDR3 loop is CASSQKVAYNEQFF. The CDR3 nucleotides read TGTGCCAGCAGTCAGAAGGTAGCCTACAATGAGCAGTTCTTC.

The chain is built from TRBV6-2 or TRBV6-3 and TRBJ1-5; no reliable D call. Germline CDR1 reads MNHEY; CDR2 reads SVGEGT. V lost 2 bases and J lost 5, with 10 bases in between. The CDR3 extends over 14 amino acids. The CDR3 DNA reads TGTGCCAGCAGTTACGTAAGGGAAGATCAGCCCCAGCATTTT. Its translation: CASSYVREDQPQHF.

The chain has TRBV29-1 and TRBJ1-6, with D tentatively TRBD1 (6 bases). The CDR3 is 13 residues long. In germline, CDR1 is SQVTM, CDR2 ANQGSEA. V was pared by 4 bases and J by 9 bases, with 13 bases between. CDR3 protein: CSVAQGIGSPLHF. The CDR3 DNA follows: TGCAGCGTTGCACAGGGTATTGGTTCACCCCTCCACTTT.

The chain has TRBV28 and TRBJ1-5; 12 bases are a match to TRBD1. The trim removed 7 bases at V and 4 bases at J, leaving 8 bases unmatched. Germline V gene lookup returns CDR1 MDHEN and CDR2 SYDVKM. This CDR3 has 16 amino acids. The CDR3 region has the DNA TGTGCCAGCACTGTCCGGGGACAGGGGGCTAATCAGCCCCAGCATTTT. It is translated as CASTVRGQGANQPQHF.

The table lists this clonotype with many counts. V is TRBV20-1 and J is TRBJ1-5; perhaps TRBD1 as D (5 bases). The CDR3 runs to 16 residues. Trimming removed 6 bases at V and 1 base at J, with 19 bases between. Germline V lookup: CDR1 DFQATT, CDR2 SNEGSKA (reference sequence). CDR3 coding DNA: TGCAGTGCCCCCAGGCGGGGCAGTAGGAGCAATCAGCCCCAGCATTTT. It encodes CSAPRRGSRSNQPQHF.

This clonotype came up many times. The chain employs TRBV10-3 and TRBJ1-6; D is possibly TRBD1 (6 bases). V lost 0 bases and J 8 bases, leaving 11 bases between the germline ends. This CDR3 is built from 15 residues. CDR1 is ENHRY and CDR2 is SYGVKD in the germline V gene. The CDR3 sequence is CAISESTGADSPLHF. DNA of the CDR3: TGTGCCATCAGTGAGTCTACGGGGGCGGATTCACCCCTCCACTTT.

V and J are TRBV12-3 or TRBV12-4 and TRBJ1-6; tentative D call: TRBD1 (5 bases). V lost 8 bases to trimming and J lost 8 bases, with 19 bases between them. The length of the CDR3 is 15 residues. CDR3 coding DNA: TGTGCCAGCTCTCGGGTGGGGGTGGTGGATTCACCCCTCCACTTT. Translating gives CASSRVGVVDSPLHF.

The chain joins TRBV5-1 to TRBJ2-7, with a possible D match to TRBD2 (5 bases). Germline V gene data show CDR1 as SGHRS and CDR2 as YFSETQ. Trimming removed 2 bases from V and 5 bases from J, with 14 bases in between. This CDR3 spans 14 amino acids. This CDR3 is CASSFGAVLDEQYF. CDR3 bases: TGCGCCAGCAGCTTTGGAGCGGTCCTAGACGAGCAGTACTTC.

This clonotype has just a few counts. The genes are TRBV5-1 and TRBJ1-1; 8 positions agree with TRBD1. Germline V CDR1 and CDR2: SGHRS, YFSETQ. The V segment lost 6 bases and the J segment 0 bases; nucleotides outside the gene matches: 4. This CDR3 comprises 14 residues. The CDR3 sequence is CASKRTGMNTEAFF. The DNA for the CDR3 is TGCGCCAGCAAACGGACAGGGATGAACACTGAAGCTTTCTTT.

This clonotype was seen more than once but under ten times. DNA of the CDR3: TGCGCCAGCAGCTTAAGACTAGCGGAGAACTACGAGCAGTACTTC. This codes for CASSLRLAENYEQYF. V and J are TRBV5-1 and TRBJ2-7, with 9 nucleotides matching TRBD2. CDR3 size: 15 residues. J lost 3 bases, V lost 2 bases, and 6 bases had no gene match. Per the germline V gene, CDR1 is SGHRS and CDR2 is YFSETQ.